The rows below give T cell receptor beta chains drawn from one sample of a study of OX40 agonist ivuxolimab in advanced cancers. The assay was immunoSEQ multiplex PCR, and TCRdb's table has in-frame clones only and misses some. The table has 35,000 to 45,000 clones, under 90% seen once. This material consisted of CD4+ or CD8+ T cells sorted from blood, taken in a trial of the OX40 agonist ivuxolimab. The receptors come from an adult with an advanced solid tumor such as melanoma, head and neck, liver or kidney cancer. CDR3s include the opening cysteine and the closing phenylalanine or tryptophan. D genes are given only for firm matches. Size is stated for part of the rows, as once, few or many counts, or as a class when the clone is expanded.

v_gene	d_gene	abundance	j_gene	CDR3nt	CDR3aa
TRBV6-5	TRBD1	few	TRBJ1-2	TGTGCCAGCAGAGCCCGGGACAGTAGTGGCTACACCTTC	CASRARDSSGYTF
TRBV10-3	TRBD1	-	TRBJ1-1	TGTGCCATCAGGGAAGCTGGGACAGGGAACACTGAAGCTTTCTTT	CAIREAGTGNTEAFF
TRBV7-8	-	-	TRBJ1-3	TGTGCCAGCAGACCTGCGGGTGCTGGAAACACCATATATTTT	CASRPAGAGNTIYF
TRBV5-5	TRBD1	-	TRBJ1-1	TGTGCCAGCAGCTTGGCCGACAGGGCCACTGAAGCTTTCTTT	CASSLADRATEAFF
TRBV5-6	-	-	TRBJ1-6	TGTGCCAGCAGCGGACCGGCAGGGCTTCTTAGGGAGTCACCCCTCCACTTT	CASSGPAGLLRESPLHF
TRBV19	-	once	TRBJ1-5	TGTGCCAGTTCGCCGGGCAGGAATCAGCCCCAGCATTTT	CASSPGRNQPQHF
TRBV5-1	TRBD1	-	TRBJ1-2	TGCGCCAGCAGCTTGGATTTGGGACAGACCTATGGCTACACCTTC	CASSLDLGQTYGYTF
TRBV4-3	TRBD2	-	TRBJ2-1	TGCGCCAGCAGCCAAGATTGGAGCGGGAGGGAAACTTACAATGAGCAGTTCTTC	CASSQDWSGRETYNEQFF
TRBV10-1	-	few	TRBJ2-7	TGCGCCACATCTCGAGGGGGGGGACCATCCTACGAGCAGTACTTC	CATSRGGGPSYEQYF
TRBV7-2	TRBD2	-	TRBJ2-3	TGTGCCAGCAGCTTAGTGGGGGGGACTAGCACAGATACGCAGTATTTT	CASSLVGGTSTDTQYF
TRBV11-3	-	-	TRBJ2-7	TGTGCCAGCAGCTTAGATGGGGCGGGGTACTACGAGCAGTACTTC	CASSLDGAGYYEQYF
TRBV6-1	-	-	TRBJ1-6	TGTGCCAGCAGTGAAGAGGACGGGAGGGGGGTGCCCCTCCACTTT	CASSEEDGRGVPLHF
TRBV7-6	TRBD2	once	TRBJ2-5	TGTGCCAGCAGCTTAAATAGCGGGGGGGTGATAGAGACCCAGTACTTC	CASSLNSGGVIETQYF
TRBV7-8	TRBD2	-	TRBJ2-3	TGTGCCAGCAGCTTAAGGGCTAGCGGGAGAACAGATACGCAGTATTTT	CASSLRASGRTDTQYF
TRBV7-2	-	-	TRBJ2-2	TGTGCCAGCAGCTTAGGAACAGATCGAATTCTCACCGGGGAGCTGTTTTTT	CASSLGTDRILTGELFF
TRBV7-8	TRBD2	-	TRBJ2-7	TGTGCCAGCAGCTTCGCGGGGGGCAACGAGCAGTACTTC	CASSFAGGNEQYF
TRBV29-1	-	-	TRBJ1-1	TGCAGCGTTGGGGCACCCATTGGCACTGAAGCTTTCTTT	CSVGAPIGTEAFF
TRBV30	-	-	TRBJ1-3	TGTGCCTGGAGTTTCGGCAGCGCATCTGGAAACACCATATATTTT	CAWSFGSASGNTIYF
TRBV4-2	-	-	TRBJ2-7	TGTGCCAGCAGCCAGGTATCGAGGAGGCCCGGGGTTCACTTC	CASSQVSRRPGVHF
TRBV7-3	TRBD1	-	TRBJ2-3	TGTGCCAGCAGCTTAGAAGGGGGCAATACGCAGTATTTT	CASSLEGGNTQYF
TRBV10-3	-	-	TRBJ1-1	TGTGCCATCAGTGAGTCGTATATGGGACCAGAAGCTTTCTTT	CAISESYMGPEAFF
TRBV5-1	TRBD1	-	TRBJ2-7	TGCGCCAGCAGCTCTGGGTACAGGGGCCTCTACGAGCAGTACTTC	CASSSGYRGLYEQYF
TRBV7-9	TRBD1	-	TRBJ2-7	TGTGCCAGCAGCCCCCGGACAGGGGAACACGAGCAGTACTTC	CASSPRTGEHEQYF
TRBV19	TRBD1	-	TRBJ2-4	TGTGCCAGTAGTGCACAGGGGTGGGGAAACATTCAGTACTTC	CASSAQGWGNIQYF
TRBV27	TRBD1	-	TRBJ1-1	TGTGCCAGCAGTCCAACTTATGGACAGGGGCGCTCTAAAGCTTTCTTT	CASSPTYGQGRSKAFF
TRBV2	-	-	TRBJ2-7	TGTGCCAGCAGAGACGGGGCGGGCGAGCAGTACTTC	CASRDGAGEQYF
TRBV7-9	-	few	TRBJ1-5	TGTGCCAGCAGCTTAGGGGTCAATCAGCCCCAGCATTTT	CASSLGVNQPQHF
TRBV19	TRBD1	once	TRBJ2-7	TGTGCCAGTAGTCTTCGCCTCGCCGACAGGGCGGCCTACGAGCAGTACTTC	CASSLRLADRAAYEQYF
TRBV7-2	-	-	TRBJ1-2	TGTGCCAGCAGCCACAAAACCTGGGGGGGCTACACCTTC	CASSHKTWGGYTF
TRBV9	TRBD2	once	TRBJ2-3	TGTGCCAGCAGCGTAGGCGGGAGGGTGTCAGATACGCAGTATTTT	CASSVGGRVSDTQYF
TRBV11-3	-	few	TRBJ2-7	TGTGCCAGCAGCTTAGCAGTCAGCTACGAGCAGTACTTC	CASSLAVSYEQYF
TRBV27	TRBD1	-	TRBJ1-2	TGTGCCAGCAGTTCCGGGACAGTCTATGGCTACACCTTC	CASSSGTVYGYTF
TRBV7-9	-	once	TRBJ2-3	TGTGCCAGCAGCTTCGACATAGCAACAGATACGCAGTATTTT	CASSFDIATDTQYF
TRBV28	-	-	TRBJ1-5	TGTGCCAGCAGGGCCGGCAGGGATCAGCCCCAGCATTTT	CASRAGRDQPQHF
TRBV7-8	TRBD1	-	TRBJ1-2	TGTGCCAGCAGCCGACGAATAGGGAACCGGGACAGCGGCTACACCTTC	CASSRRIGNRDSGYTF
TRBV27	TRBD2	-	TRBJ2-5	TGTGCCAGCAGTTTTAGCGGGAGCTTGGAGACCCAGTACTTC	CASSFSGSLETQYF
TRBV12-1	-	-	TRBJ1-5	TGTGCCAGCAGCTCGACGGGACAGGGGTGGGATCAGCCCCAGCATTTT	CASSSTGQGWDQPQHF
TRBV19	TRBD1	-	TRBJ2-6	TGTGCCAGTACGCCAACAGGGGCGAACTCTGGGGCCAACGTCCTGACTTTC	CASTPTGANSGANVLTF
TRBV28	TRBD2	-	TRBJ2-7	TGTGCCAGCAGCTACTCTTCCGGACTAGCCCAATACGAGCAGTACTTC	CASSYSSGLAQYEQYF
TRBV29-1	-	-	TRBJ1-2	TGCAGCGTTGAAGCTAACTATGGCTACACCTTC	CSVEANYGYTF
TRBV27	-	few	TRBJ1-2	TGTGCCAGCAGTCCCCTCGGACGGCTCTATGGCTACACCTTC	CASSPLGRLYGYTF
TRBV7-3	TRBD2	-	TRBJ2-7	TGTGCCAGCAGCCGACTAGCGGGAGGGCTGTACTTC	CASSRLAGGLYF
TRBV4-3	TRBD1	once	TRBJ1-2	TGCGCCAGCAGCCAAGCAACAGGGGGATTGGGCCATGGCTACACCTTC	CASSQATGGLGHGYTF
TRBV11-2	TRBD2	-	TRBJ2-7	TGTGCCAGCAGCTGGGGACTAGCGGGCTCCTACGAGCAGTACTTC	CASSWGLAGSYEQYF
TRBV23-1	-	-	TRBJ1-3	TGCGCCAGCAGTCATCCAACAGGGTACTCTGGAAACACCATATATTTT	CASSHPTGYSGNTIYF
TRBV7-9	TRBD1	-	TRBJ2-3	TGTGCCAGCAGCTTCCGACAGGGGACTAGCACAGATACGCAGTATTTT	CASSFRQGTSTDTQYF
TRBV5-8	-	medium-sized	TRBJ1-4	TGTGCCAGCAGCTTTAAATCAACTAATGAAAAACTGTTTTTT	CASSFKSTNEKLFF
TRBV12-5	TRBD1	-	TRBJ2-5	TGTGCTAGTGGTTCCGCCCAACAGGGGGCGGGTCGGGGAGAGACCCAGTACTTC	CASGSAQQGAGRGETQYF
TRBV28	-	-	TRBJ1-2	TGTGCCAGCAAGGGCAGGGCCTACTATGGCTACACCTTC	CASKGRAYYGYTF
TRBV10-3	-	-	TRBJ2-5	TGTGCCATCAGTGAGTCACCAGGGGAGTTCGGGGAGACCCAGTACTTC	CAISESPGEFGETQYF
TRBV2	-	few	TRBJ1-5	TGTGCCAGCAGTGAAAGGTATGGTCTATCGAGCAATCAGCCCCAGCATTTT	CASSERYGLSSNQPQHF
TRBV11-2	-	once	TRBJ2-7	TGTGCCAGCAGCTCCGACAGGCCCTACGAGCAGTACTTC	CASSSDRPYEQYF
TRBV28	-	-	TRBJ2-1	TGTGCCACCCTCCGGGGCAATGAGCAGTTCTTC	CATLRGNEQFF